This TCR beta chain was documented in a study of OX40 agonist ivuxolimab in advanced cancers. Findings and caveats of the study: Patients with a partial response at 0.1-3.0 mg/kg had among the lowest clonal expansion.

In the case of this clone: Antigen specificity is unknown.

Sequencing was performed with immunoSEQ multiplex PCR; in TCRdb, only in-frame clones are kept and a portion is missing. This sample has about 58,000 clones, with about 85% found just once. V was cut by 5 bases and J by 10 bases, with 14 bases left in between. The CDR3 consists of 12 residues. Germline loops: CDR1 MDHEN, CDR2 SYDVKM. The chain combines TRBV28 with TRBJ1-1; unclear D gene. This clonotype was obtained from an adult with an advanced solid tumor such as melanoma, head and neck, liver or kidney cancer. This specimen consisted of CD4+ or CD8+ T cells sorted from blood, obtained in a trial of the OX40 agonist ivuxolimab. The CDR3 is CASSPNRRGAFF. The CDR3 DNA sequence: TGTGCCAGCAGTCCCAATCGGCGGGGAGCTTTCTTT.